Each of the 32 T cell receptor beta chains below was sequenced from the same sample in a study of blood T cells in healthy people across ages. Then a second PCR, running roughly 6 to 12 cycles, was carried out with a sample-barcoded 5' primer and a J-beta primer mix. One entry per CDR3 protein, called by TCRdb with MiXCR from the 5' RACE reads. The sample carries roughly 720,000 distinct CDR3 sequences, less than 70% recorded once. The sequencing sample was made of blood. Every receptor here comes from a man of 80 years or more in good health.

The gene calls are TRBV29-1 and TRBJ1-4; 9 bases fit TRBD1. This CDR3 has 14 residues. Germline values: CDR1 SQVTM, CDR2 ANQGSEA. With 7 bases clipped from V and 6 bases from J, the junction kept 9 bases outside the gene matches. CDR3 DNA sequence: TGCAGCGCCGGACAGGGGAGGGTGGATGAAAAACTGTTTTTT. This codes for CSAGQGRVDEKLFF.

The chain recombines TRBV2 with TRBJ2-1, with TRBD2 identical over 8 bases. J lost 0 bases, V lost 2 bases, and 3 bases had no gene match. This CDR3 has 16 amino acids. CDR1 and CDR2 (germline): SNHLY, FYNNEI. CDR3 residues: CASSETSGYSYNEQFF. The CDR3, as DNA: TGTGCCAGCAGTGAAACTAGCGGCTACTCCTACAATGAGCAGTTCTTC.

This sequence joins TRBV4-1 and TRBJ2-1, with 11 bases aligning to TRBD2. Trimming at V came to 4 bases and at J to 9 bases, leaving 8 bases not matched to a gene. Looked up from germline, CDR1 is MGHRA and CDR2 is YSYEKL. There are 15 residues in the CDR3. The DNA of the CDR3 is TGCGCCAGCAGCCTAGCGGGAGGGCCTCCGGGTGAGCAGTTCTTC. The encoded protein is CASSLAGGPPGEQFF.

The chain links TRBV21-1 to TRBJ2-5; TRBD2, as called in the table, went unchecked against the DNA. TRBV21-1 is termed a pseudogene. The CDR3 has 16 amino acids. In DNA, the CDR3 is TGTGCCAGCAGCAAAGATCGGCGGGAGCGCCAAGAGACCCAGTACTTC. Its translation is CASSKDRRERQETQYF.

This clonotype came up once. The gene calls are TRBV27 and TRBJ2-1; D gene unclear. Germline values: CDR1 MNHEY, CDR2 SMNVEV (reference sequence). This CDR3 is built from 16 residues. The ends were cut back, 3 bases at V and 6 bases at J, with 18 bases in the middle. The CDR3 DNA reads TGTGCCAGCAGTTTCTCCGGCAGAGTACAATTCAATGAGCAGTTCTTC. It specifies CASSFSGRVQFNEQFF.

The chain joins TRBV6-5 to TRBJ2-7; D is unresolved. The germline V and J ends were trimmed by 6 bases and 0 bases, with 12 bases remaining between them. Germline V gene data show CDR1 as MNHEY and CDR2 as SVGAGI. This CDR3 has 14 residues. In DNA, the CDR3 is TGTGCCAGCAGCCGCCTCATGAGCTCCTACGAGCAGTACTTC. Its protein is CASSRLMSSYEQYF.

The chain employs TRBV12-3 or TRBV12-4 and TRBJ1-2, with a possible D match to TRBD1 (6 bases). Trimming pared 2 bases from V and 8 bases from J, leaving 15 bases between. CDR3 length equals 14 residues. CDR3: CASSLRGRGRGYTF. In DNA form, the CDR3 reads TGTGCCAGCAGTTTAAGGGGCAGGGGTCGGGGCTACACCTTC.

This clonotype was seen only a few times. CDR3 region: CASSYPGQGRNEQYF. In nucleotides, the CDR3 is TGTGCCAGCAGTTACCCCGGACAGGGGCGGAACGAGCAGTACTTC. V and J are TRBV6-2 or TRBV6-3 and TRBJ2-4, with 9 bases aligning to TRBD1. The DNA end favors TRBJ2-7, so the J call may be wrong. CDR3 length: 15 amino acids. Germline CDR1 MNHEY, CDR2 SVGEGT.

In regard to this clonotype: Relative to the germline gene, one junction end is altered; a read error may explain this. The V and J genes are TRBV2 and TRBJ2-3, with TRBD1 identical over 11 bases. This CDR3 has 15 residues. Germline CDR1 and CDR2: SNHLY and FYNNEI. The CDR3 is CANSEAGTGGDTQYF. The DNA for the CDR3 is TGTGCCAACAGTGAAGCGGGGACAGGGGGAGATACGCAGTATTTT.

In this sample, this clonotype turned up a few times. The chain combines TRBV5-6 with TRBJ1-4, with unresolved D. Trimming left V 4 bases short and J 7 bases short, with 14 bases between. CDR3 length: 14 amino acids. The germline gives CDR1 SGHDT, CDR2 YYEEEE. CDR3 in DNA: TGTGCCAGCAGCCCCCGGGATTGGGGTGAAAAACTGTTTTTT. Residues: CASSPRDWGEKLFF.

The CDR3 protein is CASSLAGGGGNEQFF. The DNA of the CDR3 is TGTGCCAGCAGTTTAGCGGGGGGCGGGGGTAATGAGCAGTTCTTC. The rearrangement joins TRBV12-3 or TRBV12-4 to TRBJ2-1, with a weak D call TRBD2 (7 bases). Deletions cut 0 bases from V and 7 bases from J, with 13 bases between. The CDR3 is 15 amino acids.

For this clonotype: The junction departs from germline at one end; a sequencing error may be responsible. This sequence joins TRBV29-1 and TRBJ2-1, with D possibly matching TRBD1 (6 bases). The germline CDR1 and CDR2 sequences are SQVTM and ANQGSEA. The CDR3 is 17 amino acids. The CDR3 DNA reads TGCAGTGTTGAAGATCCACAGGGTGAGAGCTCCTACAATGGGCAGTTCTTC. It yields the protein CSVEDPQGESSYNGQFF.

The chain couples TRBV5-6 to TRBJ2-7; 10 bases align to TRBD1. Germline V gene data show CDR1 as SGHDT and CDR2 as YYEEEE. V trimming: 4 bases; J trimming: 3 bases; junction bases outside the gene matches: 7. The CDR3 is 15 amino acids. CDR3 sequence reads: CASSGSGTGVYEQYF. CDR3 DNA sequence: TGTGCCAGCAGCGGCAGCGGGACAGGGGTCTACGAGCAGTACTTC.

This clonotype was observed a handful of times. The V call is TRBV9, the J call TRBJ2-5, with TRBD2 identical over 9 bases. The length of the CDR3 is 18 residues. CDR1 SGDLS and CDR2 YYNGEE come from the germline V gene. The junction had 10 bases not matched to a gene; V was cut back by 0 bases and J by 1 base. CDR3 protein: CASSVAVATTSGQETQYF. The CDR3 DNA sequence: TGTGCCAGCAGCGTAGCGGTGGCGACGACTAGCGGCCAAGAGACCCAGTACTTC.

The DNA of the CDR3 is TGTGCCAGCAGCCAGGGCAGGGCCTACGAGCAGTACTTC. Its translation: CASSQGRAYEQYF. The chain employs TRBV3-1 and TRBJ2-7; perhaps TRBD1 as D (5 bases). The CDR3 has 13 amino acids. From germline, CDR1 is LGHDT and CDR2 YNNKEL (reference sequence). Trimming cost V 3 bases and J 2 bases, with 8 bases left between them.

This clonotype was observed a few times. The V call is TRBV5-1, the J call TRBJ2-7; unclear D gene. Per the germline V gene, CDR1 is SGHRS and CDR2 is YFSETQ. The germline V and J ends were trimmed by 4 bases and 3 bases, with 14 bases remaining between them. This CDR3 spans 14 amino acids. The CDR3 DNA sequence: TGCGCCAGCAGCCGGTCCACCACCGTCTACGAGCAGTACTTC. It specifies CASSRSTTVYEQYF.

V usage is TRBV6-1 and J usage is TRBJ2-3, with D possibly TRBD1 on 6 matching bases. Trimming cost V 6 bases and J 14 bases, with 21 bases left between them. The CDR3 has 13 residues. CDR1 and CDR2 (germline): MNHNS, SASEGT. The CDR3 DNA is TGTGCCAGCAGCCCCAGCGCGGACAGATACGCGTATTTT. It specifies CASSPSADRYAYF.

The genes are TRBV24-1 and TRBJ2-2; TRBD1 aligns across 9 bases. V trimming: 2 bases; J trimming: 6 bases; junction bases outside the gene matches: 3. The CDR3 has 15 residues. Germline loops: CDR1 KGHDR, CDR2 SFDVKD. The CDR3 DNA is TGTGCCACCAGTGATTCCACAGGGGGCCCCGGGGAGCTGTTTTTT. It codes for CATSDSTGGPGELFF.

This clonotype was found a few times. V usage is TRBV6-6 and J usage is TRBJ2-7, with 7 nucleotides matching TRBD1. The V gene end was trimmed by 0 bases and the J gene end by 0 bases; junction bases not matched to a gene: 2. The V gene's germline CDR1 is MNHNY and CDR2 SVGAGI (reference sequence). This CDR3 is built from 15 residues. The DNA of the CDR3 is TGTGCCAGCAGTTACTCTCGGGACAGCTCCTACGAGCAGTACTTC. Its translation: CASSYSRDSSYEQYF.

V gene TRBV9 combines with J gene TRBJ2-5; D may be TRBD1 (6 bases). Germline V lookup: CDR1 SGDLS, CDR2 YYNGEE. V dropped 0 bases and J dropped 2 bases, with 20 bases sitting between them. The CDR3 contains 18 residues. The CDR3 nucleotides are TGTGCCAGCAGCGTAGCCCCCGGGGCAGGGGTAGAGCAAGAGACCCAGTACTTC. It is translated as CASSVAPGAGVEQETQYF.

This rearrangement joins TRBV20-1 to TRBJ2-7, with D tentatively TRBD2 (5 bases). This CDR3 has 13 amino acids. V was trimmed by 6 bases and J by 2 bases, leaving 14 bases between them. CDR1 DFQATT and CDR2 SNEGSKA come from the germline V gene (reference sequence). The CDR3: CSARPLGAYEQYF. The CDR3 DNA sequence: TGCAGTGCGAGGCCCCTGGGAGCCTACGAGCAGTACTTC.

The rearrangement joins TRBV5-1 to TRBJ2-7; TRBD1 aligns across 8 bases. Germline lookup yields CDR1 SGHRS and CDR2 YFSETQ. This CDR3 spans 13 amino acids. V dropped 4 bases and J dropped 7; count of bases not matched to a gene: 7. The DNA for the CDR3 is TGCGCCAGCAGCCGACAGGGGACGGGGGAGCAGTACTTC. Protein sequence: CASSRQGTGEQYF.

The gene calls are TRBV6-1 and TRBJ2-1, with D maybe TRBD1 (6 bases). This CDR3 has 18 residues. V was trimmed by 6 bases and J by 2 bases, leaving 23 bases between them. Germline values: CDR1 MNHNS, CDR2 SASEGT. The CDR3 nucleotides read TGTGCCAGCAGCGGAGACCGACAGGTTTTGACCCCCTACAATGAGCAGTTCTTC. Amino acid sequence: CASSGDRQVLTPYNEQFF.

In its sample, this clonotype was seen a few times. The CDR3 region has the DNA TGTGCCAGCTCACCGAAGGGGCAGGGGGCATCAGATACGCAGTATTTT. This gives the protein CASSPKGQGASDTQYF. The chain is built from TRBV18 and TRBJ2-3; 8 nucleotides align to TRBD1. The CDR3 spans 16 residues. CDR1 KGHSH and CDR2 LQKENI come from the germline V gene. V was pared by 3 bases and J by 4 bases, with 9 bases of the junction left unmatched. The full variable domain, completed using reference TRBV18 and TRBJ2-3, is NAGVMQNPRHLVRRRGQEARLRCSPMKGHSHVYWYRQLPEEGLKFMVYLQKENIIDESGMPKERFSAEFPKEGPSILRIQQVVRGDSAAYFCASSPKGQGASDTQYFGPGTRLTVL.

Here the CDR3 reads CASSLDPGHAYEQYF. The CDR3 bases are TGTGCCAGCAGCTTAGACCCAGGACATGCCTACGAGCAGTACTTC. This chain connects TRBV7-9 to TRBJ2-7, with a tentative D call TRBD1 (5 bases). Germline V gene data show CDR1 as SEHNR and CDR2 as FQNEAQ (reference sequence). The CDR3 has 15 amino acids. The V and J ends lost 1 base and 2 bases respectively, with 12 bases between them. Together with reference TRBV7-9 and TRBJ2-7, the CDR3 gives the full variable domain: DTGVSQNPRHKITKRGQNVTFRCDPISEHNRLYWYRQTLGQGPEFLTYFQNEAQLEKSRLLSDRFSAERPKGSFSTLEIQRTEQGDSAMYLCASSLDPGHAYEQYFGPGTRLTVT.

The rearrangement uses TRBV6-6 and TRBJ2-5; D remains ambiguous. Gene TRBJ2-7 matches the end of the DNA better, so the J call may be wrong. The CDR3 has 12 residues. Germline CDR1 is MNHNY and CDR2 is SVGAGI (reference sequence). CDR3 bases: TGTGCCAGCAGCCCCTGGGGATCCGAGCAGTACTTC. It is translated as CASSPWGSEQYF.

The chain employs TRBV6-5 and TRBJ2-6; D is unclear. CDR1 is MNHEY, CDR2 SVGAGI, per germline. This CDR3 is built from 13 residues. Trimming took off 7 bases at V and 0 bases at J, with 4 bases between the two ends. Here the CDR3 DNA reads TGTGCCAGCATGCTCTCTGGGGCCAACGTCCTGACTTTC. Translated: CASMLSGANVLTF.

The V and J genes are TRBV7-9 and TRBJ2-1; 8 nucleotides line up with TRBD2. The J call may be faulty, since TRBJ2-7 better matches the DNA end. Germline lookup yields CDR1 SEHNR and CDR2 FQNEAQ (reference sequence). The CDR3 is 14 amino acids. The CDR3 DNA reads TGTGCCAGCAGCTTAGTAGCGGGGCCCATGGAGCAGTACTTC. It codes for CASSLVAGPMEQYF.

This clonotype was recorded a few times. V and J are TRBV20-1 and TRBJ1-2; TRBD1 agrees at 7 bases. The CDR3 loop spans 15 amino acids. V shed 6 bases, J shed 0 bases, and the junction held 10 bases outside the gene matches. Germline V CDR1 and CDR2: DFQATT, SNEGSKA (reference sequence). In DNA, the CDR3 is TGCAGTGCGCGGGACAGCAAAGTTACTAACTATGGCTACACCTTC. Amino acids: CSARDSKVTNYGYTF.

This chain joins TRBV5-1 and TRBJ2-1, with TRBD2 matching 9 bases. The CDR3 totals 16 residues. Germline V gene sequence: CDR1 SGHRS, CDR2 YFSETQ. The V gene end was trimmed by 0 bases and the J gene end by 4 bases; junction bases not matched to a gene: 5. The CDR3 sequence: CASSLGSSGTYNEQFF. The CDR3 DNA sequence: TGCGCCAGCAGCTTGGGGTCTAGCGGGACATACAATGAGCAGTTCTTC.

With respect to this clonotype: One end of the junction does not line up with germline, which may come from a read error. The gene calls are TRBV20-1 and TRBJ2-1; D is undetermined. CDR3 length equals 13 residues. Germline V gene lookup returns CDR1 DFQATT and CDR2 SNEGSKA (reference sequence). CDR3 in DNA: TGCAGTGCCCCCAAAAGCTCCTACAATGAGCGGTTCTTC. Protein sequence: CSAPKSSYNERFF.

CDR3 DNA sequence: TGTGCCTCAGAGCGGGAGCAGGTCGGTGAGCAGTTCTTC. This sequence encodes CASEREQVGEQFF. V gene TRBV9 combines with J gene TRBJ2-1; the match to TRBD2 covers 8 bases. V trimming: 10 bases; J trimming: 9 bases; junction bases outside the gene matches: 12. The CDR3 has 13 amino acids. Germline CDR1 SGDLS, CDR2 YYNGEE.